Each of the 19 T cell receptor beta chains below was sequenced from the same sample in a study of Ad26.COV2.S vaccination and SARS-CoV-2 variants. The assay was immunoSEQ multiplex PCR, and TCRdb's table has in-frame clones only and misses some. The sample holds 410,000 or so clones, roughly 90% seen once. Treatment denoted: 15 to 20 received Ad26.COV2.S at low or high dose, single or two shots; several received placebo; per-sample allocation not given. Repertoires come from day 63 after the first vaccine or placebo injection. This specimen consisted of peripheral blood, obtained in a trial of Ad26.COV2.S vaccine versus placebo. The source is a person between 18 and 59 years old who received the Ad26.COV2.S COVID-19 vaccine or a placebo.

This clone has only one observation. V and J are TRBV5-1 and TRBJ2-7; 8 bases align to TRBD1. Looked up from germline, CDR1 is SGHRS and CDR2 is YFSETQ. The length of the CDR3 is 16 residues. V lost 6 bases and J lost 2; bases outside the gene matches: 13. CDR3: CASTDRERGTTYEQYF. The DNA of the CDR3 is TGCGCCAGCACGGACAGGGAAAGGGGTACCACCTACGAGCAGTACTTC.

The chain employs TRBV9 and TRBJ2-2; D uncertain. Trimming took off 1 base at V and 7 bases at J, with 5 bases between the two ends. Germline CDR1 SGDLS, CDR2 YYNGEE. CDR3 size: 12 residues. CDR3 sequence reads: CASSVSYGELFF. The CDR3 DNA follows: TGTGCCAGCAGCGTATCATACGGGGAGCTGTTTTTT.

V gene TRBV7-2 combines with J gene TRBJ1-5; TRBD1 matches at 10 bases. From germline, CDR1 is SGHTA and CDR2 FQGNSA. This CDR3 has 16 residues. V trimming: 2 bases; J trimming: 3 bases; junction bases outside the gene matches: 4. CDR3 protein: CASSLRTGGDNQPQHF. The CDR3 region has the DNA TGTGCCAGCAGCTTAAGGACAGGGGGAGACAATCAGCCCCAGCATTTT.

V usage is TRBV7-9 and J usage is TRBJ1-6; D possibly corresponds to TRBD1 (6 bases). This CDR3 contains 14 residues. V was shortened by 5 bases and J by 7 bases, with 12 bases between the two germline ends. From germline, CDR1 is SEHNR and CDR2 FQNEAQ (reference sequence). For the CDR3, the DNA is TGTGCCAGCAGCAAGCAGGGGAAAAATTCACCCCTCCACTTT. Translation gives CASSKQGKNSPLHF.

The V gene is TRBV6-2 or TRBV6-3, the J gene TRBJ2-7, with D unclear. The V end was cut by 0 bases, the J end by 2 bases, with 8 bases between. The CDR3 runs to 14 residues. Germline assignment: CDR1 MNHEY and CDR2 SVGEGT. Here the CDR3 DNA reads TGTGCCAGCAGTTACTCTCGGGTTACCTACGAGCAGTACTTC. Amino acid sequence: CASSYSRVTYEQYF.

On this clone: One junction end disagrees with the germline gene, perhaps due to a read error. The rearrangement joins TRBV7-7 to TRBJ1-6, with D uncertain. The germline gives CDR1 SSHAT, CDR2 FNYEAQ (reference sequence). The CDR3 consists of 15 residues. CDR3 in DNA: TGTGCTAGCAGCCCACTGGGGTGGGATCATTCACCCCTCCACTTT. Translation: CASSPLGWDHSPLHF.

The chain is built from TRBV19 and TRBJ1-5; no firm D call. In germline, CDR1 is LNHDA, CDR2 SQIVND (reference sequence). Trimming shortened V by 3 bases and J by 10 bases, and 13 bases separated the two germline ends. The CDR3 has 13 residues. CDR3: CASSMGSWDPQHF. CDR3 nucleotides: TGTGCCAGTAGTATGGGATCGTGGGATCCCCAGCATTTT.

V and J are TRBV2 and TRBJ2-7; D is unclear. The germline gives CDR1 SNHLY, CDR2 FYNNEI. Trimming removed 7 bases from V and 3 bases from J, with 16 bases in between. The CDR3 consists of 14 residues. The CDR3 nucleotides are TGTGCCAGCACGGTTCTGCTAGGCCACTACGAGCAGTACTTC. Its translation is CASTVLLGHYEQYF.

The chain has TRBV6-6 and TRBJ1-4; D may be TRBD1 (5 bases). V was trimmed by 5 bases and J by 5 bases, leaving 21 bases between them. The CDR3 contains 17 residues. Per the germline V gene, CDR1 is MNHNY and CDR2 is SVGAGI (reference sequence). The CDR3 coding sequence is TGTGCCAGCAGTCTACATTCCCTTGACAGATACAATGAAAAACTGTTTTTT. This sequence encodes CASSLHSLDRYNEKLFF.

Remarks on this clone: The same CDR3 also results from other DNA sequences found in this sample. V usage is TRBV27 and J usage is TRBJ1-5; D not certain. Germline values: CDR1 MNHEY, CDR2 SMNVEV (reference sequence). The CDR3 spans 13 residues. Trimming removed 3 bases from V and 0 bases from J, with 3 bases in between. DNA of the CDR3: TGTGCCAGCAGTTTGGATAGCAATCAGCCCCAGCATTTT. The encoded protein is CASSLDSNQPQHF.

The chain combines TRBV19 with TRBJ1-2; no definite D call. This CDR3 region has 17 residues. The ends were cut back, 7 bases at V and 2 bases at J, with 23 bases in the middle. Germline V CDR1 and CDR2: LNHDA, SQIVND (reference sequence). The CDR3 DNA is TGTGCCAGTACCCCCTGGAGCGCCCGCGAATTGAACTATGGCTACACCTTC. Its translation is CASTPWSARELNYGYTF. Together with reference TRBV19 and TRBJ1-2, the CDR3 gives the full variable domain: DGGITQSPKYLFRKEGQNVTLSCEQNLNHDAMYWYRQDPGQGLRLIYYSQIVNDFQKGDIAEGYSVSREKKESFPLTVTSAQKNPTAFYLCASTPWSARELNYGYTFGSGTRLTVV.

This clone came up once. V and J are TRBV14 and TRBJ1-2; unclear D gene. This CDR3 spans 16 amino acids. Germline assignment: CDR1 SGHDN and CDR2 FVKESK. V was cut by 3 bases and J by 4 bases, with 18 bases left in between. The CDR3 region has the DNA TGTGCCAGCAGCCAGACTTCGACCCTCGTCCCCTATGGCTACACCTTC. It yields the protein CASSQTSTLVPYGYTF.

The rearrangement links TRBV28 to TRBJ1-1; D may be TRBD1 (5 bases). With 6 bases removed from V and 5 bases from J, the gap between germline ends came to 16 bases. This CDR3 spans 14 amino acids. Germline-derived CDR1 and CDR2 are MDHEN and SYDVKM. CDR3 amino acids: CASSQYNEGTEAFF. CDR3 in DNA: TGTGCCAGCAGCCAATACAATGAGGGGACTGAAGCTTTCTTT. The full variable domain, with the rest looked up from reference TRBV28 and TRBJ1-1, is DVKVTQSSRYLVKRTGEKVFLECVQDMDHENMFWYRQDPGLGLRLIYFSYDVKMKEKGDIPEGYSVSREKKERFSLILESASTNQTSMYLCASSQYNEGTEAFFGQGTRLTVV.

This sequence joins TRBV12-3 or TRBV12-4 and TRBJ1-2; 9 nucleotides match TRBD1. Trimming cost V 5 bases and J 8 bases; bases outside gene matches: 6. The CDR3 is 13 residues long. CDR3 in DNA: TGTGCCAGCAGTACGGGACAGGGTAAAGGCTACACCTTC. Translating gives CASSTGQGKGYTF.

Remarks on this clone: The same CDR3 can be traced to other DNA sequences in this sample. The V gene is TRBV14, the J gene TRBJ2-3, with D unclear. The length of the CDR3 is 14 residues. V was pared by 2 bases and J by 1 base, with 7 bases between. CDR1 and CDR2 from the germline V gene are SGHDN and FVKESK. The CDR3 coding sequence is TGTGCCAGCAGCCAACTTTGGGGCACAGATACGCAGTATTTT. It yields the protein CASSQLWGTDTQYF. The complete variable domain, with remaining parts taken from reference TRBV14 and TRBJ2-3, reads EAGVTQFPSHSVIEKGQTVTLRCDPISGHDNLYWYRRVMGKEIKFLLHFVKESKQDESGMPNNRFLAERTGGTYSTLKVQPAELEDSGVYFCASSQLWGTDTQYFGPGTRLTVL.

The CDR3 region is CASSFAQGLYNEQFF. DNA for the CDR3: TGTGCCAGCAGTTTCGCGCAGGGACTCTACAATGAGCAGTTCTTC. This chain joins TRBV27 and TRBJ2-1; possibly TRBD2 for D (6 bases). From germline, CDR1 is MNHEY and CDR2 SMNVEV (reference sequence). The CDR3 length is 15 residues. Trimming shortened V by 3 bases and J by 3 bases, and 12 bases separated the two germline ends.

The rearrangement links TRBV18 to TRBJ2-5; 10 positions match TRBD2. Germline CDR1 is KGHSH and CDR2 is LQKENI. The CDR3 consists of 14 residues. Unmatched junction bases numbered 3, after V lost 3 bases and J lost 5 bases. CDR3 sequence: CASSPASGGETQYF. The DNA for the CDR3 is TGTGCCAGCTCACCGGCTAGCGGGGGCGAGACCCAGTACTTC.

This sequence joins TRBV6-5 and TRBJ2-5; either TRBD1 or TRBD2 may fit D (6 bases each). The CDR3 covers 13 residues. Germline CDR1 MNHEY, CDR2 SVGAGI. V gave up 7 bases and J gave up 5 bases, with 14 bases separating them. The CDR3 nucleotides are TGTGCCAGCAAAGGGGGGCCACGGGAGACCCAGTACTTC. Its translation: CASKGGPRETQYF.

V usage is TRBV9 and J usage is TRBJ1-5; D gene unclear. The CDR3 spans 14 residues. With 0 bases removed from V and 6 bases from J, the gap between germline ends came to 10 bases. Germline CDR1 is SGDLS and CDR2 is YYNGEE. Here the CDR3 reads CASSVGLGSQPQHF. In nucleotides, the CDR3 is TGTGCCAGCAGCGTAGGTCTGGGGAGTCAGCCCCAGCATTTT.